This is a list of T cell receptor beta chains from one sample in a study of cytomegalovirus exposure and HLA in healthy donors. The method was immunoSEQ multiplex PCR; TCRdb's version includes in-frame clones alone and lacks a portion of them. Seen here are 150,000 or so clones, about 79% observed once, and the top ten hold around 0.98%. Sample: PBMCs. The receptors were sampled from a woman aged 50 to 65 in good health and CMV-seropositive. The CDR3 runs from the conserved cysteine through the conserved F or W. The D gene is left open where the match is weak. The size of a clone is reported for some rows only, either as once, few or many, or as a class for expanded clones.

>once|TRBV28|.|TRBJ1-5
CASSPGGQSYQPQHF
TGTGCCAGCAGCCCAGGAGGACAGAGTTATCAGCCCCAGCATTTT
>once|TRBV4-1|TRBD2|TRBJ2-7
CASSQQTLAGLAYEQYF
TGCGCCAGCAGCCAACAAACCCTAGCGGGGTTGGCCTACGAGCAGTACTTC
>.|TRBV5-6|.|TRBJ1-2
CASSTQPPGGYTF
TGTGCCAGCAGCACACAGCCTCCTGGAGGCTACACCTTC
>.|TRBV28|.|TRBJ2-3
CASRFQGNTQYF
TGTGCCAGCCGTTTCCAGGGAAATACGCAGTATTTT
>.|TRBV5-1|.|TRBJ2-7
CASSQNYEQYF
TGCGCCAGCAGCCAAAACTACGAGCAGTACTTC
>.|TRBV19|.|TRBJ2-1
CASTPPWGDEQFF
TGTGCCAGTACTCCCCCGTGGGGGGATGAGCAGTTCTTC
>once|TRBV5-1|.|TRBJ2-4
CASSLDVRDKNIQYF
TGCGCCAGCAGCTTGGACGTCAGGGACAAAAACATTCAGTACTTC
>.|TRBV9|.|TRBJ1-2
CASSVAGSDYGYTF
TGTGCCAGCAGCGTAGCGGGGAGCGACTATGGCTACACCTTC
>.|TRBV28|TRBD1|TRBJ1-2
CASSFAGQGIDGYTF
TGTGCCAGCAGTTTCGCGGGACAGGGGATAGATGGCTACACCTTC
>.|TRBV7-9|TRBD1|TRBJ2-6
CASGIRDREFGANVLTF
TGTGCCAGCGGGATACGGGACAGGGAATTTGGGGCCAACGTCCTGACTTTC
>.|TRBV5-4|.|TRBJ2-7
CASSLDAGSYEQYF
TGTGCCAGCAGCTTGGATGCAGGTTCCTACGAGCAGTACTTC
>.|TRBV10-3|.|TRBJ2-5
CAIRTPPGETQYF
TGTGCCATCAGAACTCCCCCGGGAGAGACCCAGTACTTC
>.|TRBV27|.|TRBJ2-3
CASSMLARITDTQYF
TGTGCCAGCAGTATGCTAGCCAGGATCACAGATACGCAGTATTTT
>.|TRBV11-1|.|TRBJ1-1
CASSWGVRTEAFF
TGTGCCAGTTCGTGGGGGGTGAGAACTGAAGCTTTCTTT
>few|TRBV4-3|TRBD2|TRBJ2-7
CASSQSFTTGSPGGEQYF
TGCGCCAGCAGCCAGTCCTTTACCACGGGATCCCCGGGGGGCGAGCAGTACTTC
>.|TRBV28|.|TRBJ1-1
CASSLTGGNTEAFF
TGTGCCAGCAGTTTGACAGGAGGGAACACTGAAGCTTTCTTT
>.|TRBV10-3|TRBD1|TRBJ2-7
CAISVAQGAYEQYF
TGTGCCATCAGTGTGGCACAGGGGGCCTACGAGCAGTACTTC
>once|TRBV6-5|.|TRBJ1-6
CASSQRRGPLHF
TGTGCCAGCAGTCAAAGGCGGGGACCCCTCCACTTT
>.|TRBV6-6|.|TRBJ1-1
CASSSWGADTEAFF
TGTGCCAGCAGTTCGTGGGGCGCGGACACTGAAGCTTTCTTT